The rows below give T cell receptor beta chains drawn from one sample of a study of PD-1 blockade in mismatch repair-deficient tumors. Using immunoSEQ multiplex PCR, the repertoire was profiled, and TCRdb retains in-frame clones only, with some absent. This repertoire shows roughly 50,000 clones, around 85% found once; its top ten account for about 8.1%. The specimen was peripheral blood, collected roughly 21 weeks after starting pembrolizumab. These receptors were taken from an adult with mismatch repair-deficient cancer. Both conserved end residues are part of each CDR3. The D gene is left open where the match is weak. The size of a clone is reported for some rows only, either as once, few or many, or as a class for expanded clones.

V	D	J	size	CDR3	DNA
TRBV28	TRBD2	TRBJ2-7	once	CATLAGSSYEQYF	TGTGCCACCCTAGCGGGGAGCTCCTACGAGCAGTACTTC
TRBV11-2	-	TRBJ2-5	-	CASSLYIQETQYF	TGTGCCAGCAGCTTGTATATCCAAGAGACCCAGTACTTC
TRBV6-6	-	TRBJ1-2	-	CASSYQDSLYGYTF	TGTGCCAGCAGTTACCAGGACAGCCTCTATGGCTACACCTTC
TRBV7-8	-	TRBJ1-2	once	CASSFTGWGGYTF	TGTGCCAGCAGCTTTACAGGGTGGGGCGGCTACACCTTC
TRBV5-1	-	TRBJ1-1	-	CASSSQANTEAFF	TGCGCCAGCAGCTCCCAGGCGAACACTGAAGCTTTCTTT
TRBV7-3	-	TRBJ1-1	-	CASSLGRENTEAFF	TGTGCCAGCAGCTTAGGACGGGAGAACACTGAAGCTTTCTTT
TRBV5-1	-	TRBJ2-3	-	CASSLSSTDTQYF	TGCGCCAGCAGCTTGAGTTCCACAGATACGCAGTATTTT
TRBV4-1	-	TRBJ1-1	-	CASSQGARENTEAFF	TGCGCCAGCAGCCAAGGGGCCAGGGAGAACACTGAAGCTTTCTTT
TRBV10-2	TRBD1	TRBJ1-2	once	CASRETGVYGYTF	TGCGCCAGCAGGGAGACAGGGGTCTATGGCTACACCTTC
TRBV6-1	-	TRBJ2-4	-	CASSERQGLAKNIQYF	TGTGCCAGCAGTGAAAGACAGGGACTAGCCAAAAACATTCAGTACTTC
TRBV7-3	-	TRBJ2-1	-	CASSLRTSSYNEQFF	TGTGCCAGCAGCTTAAGAACTAGCTCCTACAATGAGCAGTTCTTC
TRBV28	-	TRBJ2-1	-	CASSFSSLLALPSSYNEQFF	TGTGCCAGCAGTTTTTCAAGTTTGCTAGCGTTACCGAGCTCCTACAATGAGCAGTTCTTC
TRBV5-4	-	TRBJ1-4	-	CASSLDLGLRGNEKLFF	TGTGCCAGCAGCTTGGACCTAGGGCTGCGGGGTAATGAAAAACTGTTTTTT
TRBV6-1	-	TRBJ1-2	few	CASSEVDRSNYGYTF	TGTGCCAGCAGTGAAGTTGACAGAAGCAACTATGGCTACACCTTC
TRBV10-1	-	TRBJ2-3	-	CASTFPHSTHTQYF	TGCGCCAGCACCTTCCCTCACTCTACCCATACGCAGTATTTT
TRBV6-5	-	TRBJ2-4	-	CASREGESGIQYF	TGTGCCAGCAGGGAGGGAGAAAGCGGCATTCAGTACTTC
TRBV27	-	TRBJ2-7	-	CASSLNRRSYEQYF	TGTGCCAGCAGTTTAAATCGCAGGTCCTACGAGCAGTACTTC
TRBV19	-	TRBJ2-7	-	CASARDTAGDEQYF	TGTGCCAGTGCCCGGGACACCGCCGGGGACGAGCAGTACTTC
TRBV2	-	TRBJ1-5	-	CASSDADRSNQPQHF	TGTGCCAGCAGTGATGCGGACCGAAGCAATCAGCCCCAGCATTTT
TRBV5-4	-	TRBJ2-3	-	CASSLPRTDTQYF	TGTGCCAGCAGCTTGCCCAGGACAGATACGCAGTATTTT
TRBV19	TRBD1	TRBJ1-4	-	CASSPGTGFTEKLFF	TGTGCCAGTAGCCCAGGGACAGGCTTCACGGAAAAACTGTTTTTT
TRBV11-3	-	TRBJ2-2	-	CASSFMGSGELFF	TGTGCCAGCAGCTTTATGGGGAGTGGGGAGCTGTTTTTT